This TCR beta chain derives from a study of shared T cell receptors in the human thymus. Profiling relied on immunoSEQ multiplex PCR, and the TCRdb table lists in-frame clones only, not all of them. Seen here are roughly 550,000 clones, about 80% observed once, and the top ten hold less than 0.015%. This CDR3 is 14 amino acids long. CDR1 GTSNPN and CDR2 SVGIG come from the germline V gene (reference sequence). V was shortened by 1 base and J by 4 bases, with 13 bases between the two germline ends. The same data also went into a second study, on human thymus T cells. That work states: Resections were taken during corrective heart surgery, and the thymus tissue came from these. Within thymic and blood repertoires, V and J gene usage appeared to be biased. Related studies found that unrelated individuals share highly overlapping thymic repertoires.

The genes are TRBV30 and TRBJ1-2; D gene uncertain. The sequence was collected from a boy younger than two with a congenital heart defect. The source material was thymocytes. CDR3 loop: CAWSGAGHPYGYTF. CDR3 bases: TGTGCCTGGAGTGGGGCAGGTCACCCCTATGGCTACACCTTC.